Listed below are T cell receptor beta chains from one sample, sequenced in a study of shared clonotypes between healthy human individuals. The method was immunoSEQ multiplex PCR; TCRdb's version includes in-frame clones alone and lacks a portion of them. Altogether about 960,000 clones are present, roughly 72% being singletons, with the ten largest covering approximately 1.5%. Sequencing was done on a sample of memory CD4+ T cells sorted from blood. The receptor set was obtained from a man younger than 35 in good health. The CDR3 runs from the conserved cysteine through the conserved F or W. A D gene is named only where the DNA matches it firmly. Clone size is stated in some rows and not others, as once, few, many or a class when expanded.

>TRBJ2-1|.|TRBV5-6|.
TGTGCCAGCAGCTCCTCGGGTTGGGCCGTATACAATGAGCAGTTCTTC
CASSSSGWAVYNEQFF
>TRBJ1-2|.|TRBV7-9|TRBD1
TGTGCCATCCAGGGACAGGGACCCGACGCTAACTATGGCTACACCTTC
CAIQGQGPDANYGYTF
>TRBJ2-2|.|TRBV5-1|.
TGCGCCAGCAGTAAAACCGTGGGCACCGGGGAGCTGTTTTTT
CASSKTVGTGELFF
>TRBJ2-3|.|TRBV6-5|TRBD2
TGTGCCAGCAGAGCCGGGACTACAAGCACAGATACGCAGTATTTT
CASRAGTTSTDTQYF
>TRBJ2-5|.|TRBV27|.
TGTGCCAGCAGTAGGCAGCGGTTGGCCCAAGAGACCCAGTACTTC
CASSRQRLAQETQYF
>TRBJ1-2|few|TRBV5-1|TRBD1
TGCGCCAGCAGCTCCGGGACCGGGACAGACTATGGCTACACCTTC
CASSSGTGTDYGYTF
>TRBJ1-4|few|TRBV30|TRBD1
TGTGCCTGGGGTGAGACAGGGTTTCCTGAAAAACTGTTTTTT
CAWGETGFPEKLFF
>TRBJ1-2|.|TRBV30|.
TGTGCCTGGAGTATAGGAGCCCCGGGGAACTATGGCTACACCTTC
CAWSIGAPGNYGYTF
>TRBJ1-6|.|TRBV30|.
TGTGCCTGGACCCGGCAGGCGACCTCACCCCTCCACTTT
CAWTRQATSPLHF
>TRBJ2-7|.|TRBV11-2|TRBD1
TGTGCCAGCAGCTCTGCAGCAAAGGACAGGGCCTCCTACGAGCAGTACTTC
CASSSAAKDRASYEQYF
>TRBJ2-3|.|TRBV5-1|.
TGCGCCAGCAGCTCCACAACCGTTCGCACAGATACGCAGTATTTT
CASSSTTVRTDTQYF
>TRBJ1-1|.|TRBV25-1|.
TGTGCCAGCAGCCCCTGGGCGGGAGGCGGCACTGAAGCTTTCTTT
CASSPWAGGGTEAFF
>TRBJ1-1|.|TRBV5-1|TRBD1
TGCGCCAGCAGCTCACGGACAGGGAGCACTGAAGCTTTCTTT
CASSSRTGSTEAFF
>TRBJ1-4|.|TRBV11-2|TRBD1
TGTGCCAGCAGCGCGCGGACAGGGACTGAAAAACTGTTTTTT
CASSARTGTEKLFF
>TRBJ1-3|.|TRBV18|.
TGTGCCAGCTCACCAACAGGGTGGGACACCATATATTTT
CASSPTGWDTIYF
>TRBJ1-6|once|TRBV5-1|TRBD1
TGCGCCAGCAGCTTGGGTCCGGGACAGGGGAAGGGAACGAATTCACCCCTCCACTTT
CASSLGPGQGKGTNSPLHF
>TRBJ1-4|few|TRBV6-1|.
TGTGCCAGCAGCCCGCTAAGGACGGTCAGTGAAAAACTGTTTTTT
CASSPLRTVSEKLFF
>TRBJ2-5|few|TRBV14|TRBD2
TGTGCCAGCAGCCAAGCCCTAGCGGGGAGAGGAGAGACCCAGTACTTC
CASSQALAGRGETQYF
>TRBJ2-3|.|TRBV30|.
TGTGCCTGGAGTGTAGGCGGAGCGGGCCGTGGCACAGATACGCAGTATTTT
CAWSVGGAGRGTDTQYF
>TRBJ1-4|many|TRBV5-1|.
TGCGCCAGCAGCGAACGGGGGGAAAAACTGTTTTTT
CASSERGEKLFF
>TRBJ1-3|.|TRBV10-3|.
TGTGCCATCAGTGAGATTTCTGGAAACACCATATATTTT
CAISEISGNTIYF
>TRBJ2-1|.|TRBV12-5|.
TGTGCTAGTGGTTCCCGTTCGGACAGCTCCTACAATGAGCAGTTCTTC
CASGSRSDSSYNEQFF
>TRBJ1-2|.|TRBV11-2|.
TGTGCCAGCAGCTTAGAGCGTAGCGGCTACACCTTC
CASSLERSGYTF
>TRBJ1-1|.|TRBV19|TRBD1
TGTGCCAGTAGTATGGCTCGACAGGGGGAGAACACTGAAGCTTTCTTT
CASSMARQGENTEAFF
>TRBJ2-7|.|TRBV6-1|TRBD2
TGTGCCAGCAGTGAAGCGCGAGTTGGGCTAGCGGGACCCTACGAGCAGTACTTC
CASSEARVGLAGPYEQYF
>TRBJ2-7|few|TRBV7-8|.
TGTGCCAGCACCCCTACACTGACCTACGAGCAGTACTTC
CASTPTLTYEQYF
>TRBJ1-3|.|TRBV2|.
TGTGCCAGCTCACAACGCCCGGAAGGAAACACCATATATTTT
CASSQRPEGNTIYF
>TRBJ2-2|.|TRBV18|.
TGTGCCAGCTCCCCAGACAGGAACACCGGGGAGCTGTTTTTT
CASSPDRNTGELFF
>TRBJ1-3|.|TRBV6-6|.
TGTGCCAGCAGTTCTGGGCAGGCTGGAAACACCATATATTTT
CASSSGQAGNTIYF
>TRBJ1-1|.|TRBV5-1|.
TGCGCCAGCACCGAACCCGGGGGATCGGCTTTCTTT
CASTEPGGSAFF
>TRBJ1-1|.|TRBV7-6|.
TGTGCCAGCAGCGCCGGCCCGGGTGGGACTGAAGCTTTCTTT
CASSAGPGGTEAFF
>TRBJ2-1|.|TRBV20-1|.
TGCAGTGCTGAAAGGAGGAATGAGCAGTTCTTC
CSAERRNEQFF
>TRBJ1-6|.|TRBV5-1|TRBD1
TGCGCCAGCAGCTTAGGCCAGGGGGGCAGTGATTCACCCCTCCACTTT
CASSLGQGGSDSPLHF
>TRBJ1-2|many|TRBV2|.
TGTGCCAGCAGTGAAATGGCAGGGAATAGGGGCTACACCTTC
CASSEMAGNRGYTF
>TRBJ2-7|.|TRBV20-1|.
TGCAGTCCGGGGATTCCTAACGAGCAGTACTTC
CSPGIPNEQYF
>TRBJ1-4|few|TRBV4-1|TRBD1
TGCGCCAGCAGCCAAGATCTGAGAAGGGGGCGGTTTTGGGAAAAACTGTTTTTT
CASSQDLRRGRFWEKLFF
>TRBJ2-1|.|TRBV28|.
TGTGCCAGCAGTTTTACGGGCCCGAGCTCCTACAATGAGCAGTTCTTC
CASSFTGPSSYNEQFF
>TRBJ1-5|.|TRBV2|TRBD1
TGTGCCAGCAGTTCGACAGGGTTAGGTAATCAGCCCCAGCATTTT
CASSSTGLGNQPQHF
>TRBJ2-1|.|TRBV30|TRBD2
TGTGCCTGGAGTAGGGCGGGGGGGCCCTTGAATGAGCAGTTCTTC
CAWSRAGGPLNEQFF
>TRBJ1-3|.|TRBV5-5|.
TGTGCCAGCAGCTTTACGCCTACTTCTGGAAACACCATATATTTT
CASSFTPTSGNTIYF
>TRBJ2-7|.|TRBV5-1|.
TGCGCCAGCAGCCAGGGGCAGGTCTCCTACGAGCAGTACTTC
CASSQGQVSYEQYF
>TRBJ2-1|.|TRBV2|TRBD1
TGTGCCAGCAGTTTGGGACAGGGGTTCGATGAGCAGTTCTTC
CASSLGQGFDEQFF
>TRBJ1-5|.|TRBV4-3|.
TGCGCCAGCAGCCAAGATGCAGCAGGGAGGGCTGATCAGCCCCAGCATTTT
CASSQDAAGRADQPQHF
>TRBJ1-1|.|TRBV6-6|TRBD1
TGTGCCAGCAGCCAAACAGGGGGCGCGTCTGAAGCTTTCTTT
CASSQTGGASEAFF
>TRBJ1-6|few|TRBV9|.
TGTGCCAGCAGCGCTCAACCGGCCCTCAGGGATTCACCCCTCCACTTT
CASSAQPALRDSPLHF
>TRBJ1-4|.|TRBV19|.
TGTGCCAGTAGGATGGAAAGGGGAGCTAATGAAAAACTGTTTTTT
CASRMERGANEKLFF
>TRBJ2-2|.|TRBV5-4|.
TGTGCCAGCAGCTTGGGCGGGACGAACACCGGGGAGCTGTTTTTT
CASSLGGTNTGELFF
>TRBJ2-1|.|TRBV6-1|TRBD2
TGTGCCAGCAGTGAGGTAGCGGGGCCTAATGAGCAGTTCTTC
CASSEVAGPNEQFF
>TRBJ1-1|.|TRBV7-6|TRBD1
TGTGCCAGCAGCCCAGGGGGGCCCAACACTGAAGCTTTCTTT
CASSPGGPNTEAFF
>TRBJ1-2|.|TRBV28|.
TGTGCCAGCAGTAGCCGGGAACCTAACTATGGCTACACCTTC
CASSSREPNYGYTF
>TRBJ2-3|.|TRBV10-3|.
TGTGCCATCAGTCCCTGGGCAGATACGCAGTATTTT
CAISPWADTQYF
>TRBJ2-2|.|TRBV9|.
TGTGCCAGCAGCGTCGGCAGGCCTAACACCGGGGAGCTGTTTTTT
CASSVGRPNTGELFF
>TRBJ1-1|.|TRBV20-1|.
TGCAGTGCTAGAGTAGGACCAGCCTTCTTT
CSARVGPAFF
>TRBJ1-2|many|TRBV28|.
TGTGCCAGTGTGGGCAATTCGTACGGCTACACCTTC
CASVGNSYGYTF